This T cell receptor beta chain was retrieved from a study of blood T cell repertoires in COVID-19. About the study: Spain, Italy and the United States supplied samples that represented acute and convalescent COVID-19.

The repertoire was sequenced with immunoSEQ multiplex PCR; TCRdb's copy has only in-frame clones and lacks some. The sample records over 200,000 clones, more than 75% being singletons. J was trimmed by 6 bases and V by 2 bases; bases with no gene match: 7. This CDR3 has 16 residues. CDR1 is SGDLS and CDR2 is YYNGEE in the germline V gene. This sequence was found in a woman aged 40 to 50 with acute or convalescent COVID-19. The chain has TRBV9 and TRBJ2-3; TRBD2 matches at 12 bases. Sequenced material: peripheral blood. CDR3 sequence: CASSVAGLAGQDTQYF. CDR3 DNA: TGTGCCAGCAGCGTGGCCGGACTAGCGGGGCAGGATACGCAGTATTTT.